Listed below are T cell receptor beta chains from one sample, sequenced in a study of blood T cell repertoires in COVID-19. Only in-frame clones appear in the TCRdb table, and some are missing; sequencing was by immunoSEQ multiplex PCR. The sample yields 200,000 to 300,000 clones, 80% to 90% seen once. Sequencing input: peripheral blood. The receptor source for this set is a woman aged 40 to 55 who had recovered from COVID-19. The CDR3 runs from the conserved cysteine through the conserved F or W.

j_call v_call cdr3_aa
TRBJ2-1 TRBV5-1 CASSLAGGPNNEQFF
TRBJ2-2 TRBV21-1 CASRVGPGRILTRTGGTGELFF
TRBJ1-6 TRBV29-1 CSVEDVTGRFLHF
TRBJ2-7 TRBV5-8 CASSLVRGEDEQYF
TRBJ2-3 TRBV7-2 CASSLGLAGGRDTQYF
TRBJ1-2 TRBV6-5 CASSYAQNYGYTF
TRBJ1-2 TRBV16 CASSPGQKKNYGYTF
TRBJ1-5 TRBV11-2 CASSPSLGNQPQHF
TRBJ1-4 TRBV19 CASSALDRGLEKLFF
TRBJ2-2 TRBV5-1 CASSFTGTGHTGELFF
TRBJ1-2 TRBV3-1/TRBV3-2 CASSQDWGTPYGYTF
TRBJ1-5 TRBV4-3 CASSQDTQGGNQPQHF
TRBJ1-1 TRBV19 CASLRDEAEAFF
TRBJ2-7 TRBV18 CASSPRTNSYEQYF
TRBJ1-2 TRBV15 CATSPGVRDYGYTF
TRBJ1-6 TRBV11-2 CASSLSGVPNSPLHF
TRBJ2-5 TRBV3-1/TRBV3-2 CASSQDIRDRGQETQYF
TRBJ1-5 TRBV20-1 CSASLQGYNQPQHF
TRBJ2-3 TRBV7-2 CANSPFGGAWADTQYF
TRBJ2-3 TRBV7-3 CASSSTGRPDTQYF
TRBJ2-7 TRBV13 CASSRPGQGVGEQYF
TRBJ1-1 TRBV20-1 CSAERNTEAFF
TRBJ1-2 TRBV13 CASSTRQRGSLSYTF
TRBJ2-7 TRBV3-1/TRBV3-2 CASSPTGFREQYF
TRBJ2-2 TRBV19 CASSIRVRQGSTGELFF
TRBJ1-2 TRBV6-5 CASSITDRAYGYTF
TRBJ1-2 TRBV6-5 CASSYLGQGRNGYTF
TRBJ2-2 TRBV3-1/TRBV3-2 CASSQGGSGGPLNTGELFF
TRBJ2-6 TRBV18 CASSPLWDSSGANVLTF
TRBJ1-2 TRBV3-1/TRBV3-2 CASSQEALSIYPNYGYTF
TRBJ2-7 TRBV2 CASSRDRYEQYF